The clone carrying this T cell receptor beta chain was seen just once. The sample belongs to a study of blood T cell repertoires in COVID-19. About the study: Spain, Italy and the United States supplied samples that represented acute and convalescent COVID-19. T cells, B-cell-depleted T cells, or PBMCs provided the cDNA or gDNA that served as material.

Germline lookup yields CDR1 MNHEY and CDR2 SMNVEV (reference sequence). Trimming removed 5 bases at V and 6 bases at J, with 14 bases between. The CDR3 length is 15 residues. Original handling: How many nucleated cells were present was estimated from reference gene primer amplification. Method: immunoSEQ multiplex PCR; TCRdb's copy keeps in-frame clones and lacks some. For V, J and clone size, that table is used; D and trimming come from the DNA. The sample lists under 60,000 clones, approximately 85% occurring once. This sequence was found in a human donor in a cohort sampled during active COVID-19. The chain couples TRBV27 to TRBJ1-6, with D perhaps matching TRBD1 (6 bases). Material for sequencing was peripheral blood. The chain's CDR3 is CASSPRTVVNSPLHF. Written as DNA, the CDR3 is TGTGCCAGCAGTCCCCGGACAGTCGTTAATTCACCCCTCCACTTT.